In this sample, the clone carrying this T cell receptor (beta chain) turned up a few times. Using its own MiXCR run on the 5' RACE reads, TCRdb lists one record per CDR3 protein. The repertoire consists of approximately 240,000 distinct CDR3 sequences, with more than 13% occurring once and the leading ten covering 8.8%. This sample is drawn from a study of identical twins. The CDR3 contains 14 residues. V lost 7 bases and J 0 bases, leaving 12 bases between the germline ends. This receptor was taken from a woman younger than 30 in good health. Sequenced: memory (CD45RO+) T cells sorted from blood. The chain carries TRBV12-3 or TRBV12-4 and TRBJ1-1; no reliable D call. The CDR3 sequence: CASIHAGMNTEAFF. In DNA, the CDR3 is TGTGCCAGCATTCACGCCGGGATGAACACTGAAGCTTTCTTT.